What follows describes a single T cell receptor beta chain. Only in-frame clones appear in the TCRdb table, and some are missing; sequencing was by immunoSEQ multiplex PCR. The repertoire has more than 45,000 clones, 93% of them found once; the top ten carry around 4%. The data stem from a study of T cell changes during pregnancy in multiple sclerosis. The CDR3 runs to 16 residues. The germline V and J ends were trimmed by 2 bases and 5 bases, with 16 bases remaining between them. Germline V gene lookup returns CDR1 MNHNS and CDR2 SASEGT. The TCR was taken from a female donor with multiple sclerosis, enrolled in a pregnancy study. This material consisted of CD8+ T cells from peripheral blood mononuclear cells, taken in the second trimester of pregnancy. The chain employs TRBV6-1 and TRBJ2-1; tentative D call: TRBD2 (5 bases). CDR3 nucleotide sequence: TGTGCCAGCAGTGAATGGGAGCGGCCCCCAAACAATGAGCAGTTCTTC. As protein: CASSEWERPPNNEQFF.